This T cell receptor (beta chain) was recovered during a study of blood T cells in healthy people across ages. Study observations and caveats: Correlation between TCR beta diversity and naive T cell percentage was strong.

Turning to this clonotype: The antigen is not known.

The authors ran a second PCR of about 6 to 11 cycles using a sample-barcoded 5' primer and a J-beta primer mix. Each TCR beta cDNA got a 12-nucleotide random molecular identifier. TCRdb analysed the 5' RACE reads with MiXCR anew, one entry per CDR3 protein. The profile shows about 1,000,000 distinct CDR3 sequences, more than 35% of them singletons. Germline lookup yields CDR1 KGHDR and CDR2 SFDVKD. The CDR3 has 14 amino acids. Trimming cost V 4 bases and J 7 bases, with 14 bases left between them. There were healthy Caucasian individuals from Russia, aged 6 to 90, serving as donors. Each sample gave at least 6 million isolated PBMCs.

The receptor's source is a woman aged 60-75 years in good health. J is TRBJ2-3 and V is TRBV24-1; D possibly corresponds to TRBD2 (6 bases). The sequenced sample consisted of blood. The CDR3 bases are TGTGCCACCAGTGACCAGGACTATCCGAATACGCAGTATTTT. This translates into CATSDQDYPNTQYF.